These T cell receptor beta chains were read from a single sample in a study of memory B cells and T cells in multiple sclerosis. Some clones are missing from TCRdb's copy, which holds only in-frame ones; the method was immunoSEQ multiplex PCR. The table lists 25,000 to 35,000 clones, around 88% of them singletons. Their antigen targets remain unknown. The specimen was PBMCs from blood kept in culture. The receptors stem from a human donor with multiple sclerosis. Both conserved end residues are part of each CDR3. D genes are given only for firm matches. Some rows have no size entry. The others give once, few or many, or a class for an expanded clone.

v_call	clone_size	j_call	d_call	cdr3_aa	cdr3_nt
TRBV19	.	TRBJ1-1	TRBD1	CASTGQGYQNTEAFF	TGTGCCAGTACCGGACAGGGATATCAGAACACTGAAGCTTTCTTT
TRBV4-1	.	TRBJ1-2	TRBD1	CASSQRGQGGYYGYTF	TGCGCCAGCAGCCAACGCGGACAGGGAGGCTACTATGGCTACACCTTC
TRBV9	.	TRBJ2-3	TRBD1	CASSVAGTGGGTDTQYF	TGTGCCAGCAGCGTAGCCGGGACAGGGGGTGGCACAGATACGCAGTATTTT
TRBV5-8	.	TRBJ2-3	.	CASLLNADTQYF	TGTGCCAGCCTACTGAATGCAGATACGCAGTATTTT
TRBV19	few	TRBJ1-2	TRBD1	CASSPGTGGIYGYTF	TGTGCCAGTAGTCCCGGGACAGGGGGTATCTATGGCTACACCTTC
TRBV6-5	.	TRBJ2-1	TRBD1	CASSYLGTGGPEQFF	TGTGCCAGCAGTTACCTCGGGACAGGGGGCCCTGAGCAGTTCTTC
TRBV2	.	TRBJ2-7	.	CASSVRVSYEQYF	TGTGCCAGCAGTGTGCGGGTCTCCTACGAGCAGTACTTC
TRBV2	.	TRBJ2-7	TRBD1	CASRYPGQGYEQYF	TGTGCCAGCAGGTATCCGGGACAGGGATACGAGCAGTACTTC
TRBV4-1	.	TRBJ1-1	.	CASSQDVSLTPVYTEAFF	TGCGCCAGCAGCCAAGACGTGTCCTTAACCCCGGTATACACTGAAGCTTTCTTT
TRBV7-3	.	TRBJ2-2	TRBD2	CASSLTSGRENTGELFF	TGTGCCAGCAGCTTAACTAGCGGGAGGGAGAACACCGGGGAGCTGTTTTTT
TRBV7-3	.	TRBJ1-6	.	CASSLSRANNSPLHF	TGTGCCAGCAGCTTATCCAGAGCAAATAATTCACCCCTCCACTTT
TRBV7-3	.	TRBJ2-7	.	CASSLSGALDEQYF	TGTGCCAGCAGCTTAAGTGGCGCCCTCGACGAGCAGTACTTC
TRBV5-1	.	TRBJ2-1	TRBD2	CASSLVGQLARYYNEQFF	TGCGCCAGCAGCTTGGTAGGTCAACTAGCGCGCTATTACAATGAGCAGTTCTTC
TRBV28	.	TRBJ1-2	TRBD1	CASSLWATGMSYGYTF	TGTGCCAGCAGTTTATGGGCGACAGGGATGAGCTATGGCTACACCTTC
TRBV5-1	.	TRBJ2-1	TRBD2	CASSLMAGGIVDEQFF	TGCGCCAGCAGCTTGATGGCGGGAGGGATAGTCGATGAGCAGTTCTTC
TRBV10-3	.	TRBJ2-1	.	CAISATSNEQFF	TGTGCCATCAGTGCGACTAGCAATGAGCAGTTCTTC
TRBV7-8	.	TRBJ2-1	.	CASSLRSGEQFF	TGTGCCAGCAGCCTCCGGTCGGGTGAGCAGTTCTTC
TRBV5-6	.	TRBJ2-3	.	CASSLAGVVTDTQYF	TGTGCCAGCAGCTTGGCCGGGGTAGTTACAGATACGCAGTATTTT
TRBV11-2	.	TRBJ2-7	TRBD2	CASSPHPAAGGPYEQYF	TGTGCCAGCAGCCCCCACCCTGCGGCGGGAGGCCCCTACGAGCAGTACTTC
TRBV9	.	TRBJ2-7	.	CASSVGGVALYEQYF	TGTGCCAGCAGCGTAGGGGGGGTAGCCCTCTACGAGCAGTACTTC
TRBV5-1	.	TRBJ2-2	TRBD2	CASSGTAGAVNTGELFF	TGCGCCAGCAGCGGAACAGCGGGGGCCGTGAACACCGGGGAGCTGTTTTTT
TRBV6-5	.	TRBJ2-5	.	CASSYWKSQETQYF	TGTGCCAGCAGTTACTGGAAGTCTCAAGAGACCCAGTACTTC
TRBV7-6	.	TRBJ2-7	.	CASSLGRSTGEQYF	TGTGCCAGCAGCTTAGGTCGTTCTACCGGCGAGCAGTACTTC